This T cell receptor beta chain emerged from a study of T-cell reconstitution after alpha-beta-depleted transplantation in children. The TCRbeta library incorporated unique molecular identifiers. Each CDR3 protein is one row after TCRdb ran MiXCR on the PCR reads. Seen here are roughly 790,000 distinct CDR3 sequences, roughly 15% observed once, and the top ten hold approximately 5%. This clonotype has a single count. Its antigen is not identified. The study, taken as a whole, reports: Several hundred graft clones that had expanded were reportedly the source of alpha-beta T cells about two months after transplant.

Germline V lookup: CDR1 MNHEY, CDR2 SMNVEV (reference sequence). CDR3 length: 14 amino acids. V was pared by 11 bases and J by 13 bases, with 30 bases between. This chain joins TRBV27 and TRBJ2-7; D may match TRBD1 or TRBD2 (5 bases each). The receptor comes from a male patient younger than 18 who had a stem cell transplant for acute lymphoblastic leukemia, so the T cells may come from the graft donor. This specimen consisted of PBMCs, mostly from graft donor cells, obtained 360 days after TCRalphabeta/CD19-depleted stem cell transplant. The CDR3 sequence is CASSSGAIIYERYF. For the CDR3, the DNA is TGTGCCTCTTCGTCCGGGGCTATAATCTACGAGCGTTACTTC.